This T cell receptor beta chain comes out of a study of T cell changes during pregnancy in multiple sclerosis (dated by TCRdb to the late 2010s). Some background on the complete study: In women with multiple sclerosis, the researchers looked at how the T cell repertoire shifted as pregnancy progressed.

Via the germline V gene, CDR1 is SGHNT and CDR2 YENEEA. Taken from cysteine to phenylalanine, the CDR3 has 14 residues. Only the CDR3 region is kept as DNA, spanning 42 bases read in frame from base 1. Germline trimming amounts to 1 base on V and 6 bases on J, with 2 as the count of junction bases outside the gene matches. Libraries were built with the immunoSEQ multiplex PCR assay. TCRdb mirrors the immuneACCESS table, restricted to in-frame sequences. Some clones are absent from its copies; in checked studies, under half trace to an unresolved V gene, and the reason for the others is unknown. The sample includes tens of thousands of clones, with 80% to 95% observed a single time. 0.8% to 1% of the sample is held by the ten biggest clonotypes. As regards this clone: Its antigen has not been determined. Base qualities are not at hand, and no much larger clone is one base apart.

The starting material was peripheral blood, obtained after pregnancy. The chain couples TRBV11-3 to TRBJ2-1, with 8 junctional bases fitting TRBD1. This sequence originates from a female donor with multiple sclerosis, enrolled in a pregnancy study. The DNA reads as follows: TGTGCCAGCAGCTTAGTACAGGGGGGCAATGAGCAGTTCTTC. Protein translation: CASSLVQGGNEQFF.